This T cell receptor beta chain derives from a study of blood T cell repertoires in COVID-19. TCRdb keeps only in-frame clones here, not all; method: immunoSEQ multiplex PCR. The table lists 150,000 or so clones, more than 75% of them singletons. The CDR3 is 13 residues long. The V end was cut by 3 bases, the J end by 3 bases, with 8 bases between. Germline CDR1 SNHLY, CDR2 FYNNEI. Sequencing input: PBMCs or T cells enriched from blood (not recorded which). This receptor was taken from a man aged 35 to 55 who had recovered from COVID-19. The V call is TRBV2, the J call TRBJ1-2, with D uncertain. CDR3 residues: CASSDTSDYGYTF. As DNA, the CDR3 is TGTGCCAGCAGTGACACTAGTGACTATGGCTACACCTTC.